This T cell receptor (beta chain) emerged from a study of regulatory T cells in long-lasting Graves disease. Study-level background: Antithyroid drugs had been taken by newly diagnosed Graves' patients for under 3 months.

The time point denotes: newly diagnosed GD, antithyroid drugs for less than 3 months. From RNA extracted from PBMCs, the TCR library was made. Arm-PCR of CDR3 regions and iRepertoire HTBI primers were used to build TCR beta libraries. From the multiplex PCR reads, TCRdb called clonotypes with MiXCR, one entry per CDR3 protein. The data contain 510,000 or so distinct CDR3 sequences, 9.5% to 15% of them singletons. This clonotype was seen many times. V was trimmed by 8 bases and J by 2 bases, leaving 12 bases between them. The CDR3 totals 13 residues. In germline, CDR1 is KGHSH, CDR2 LQKENI. These data also formed part of another study, on T cells in Graves' hyperthyroidism and ophthalmopathy.

The clonotype was recovered from a woman in her thirties with Graves disease. The sequences come from peripheral blood mononuclear cells (PBMCs), collected at new diagnosis, from a patient treated with antithyroid drugs. The V and J genes are TRBV18 and TRBJ2-5; perhaps TRBD1 as D (6 bases). The CDR3 bases are TGTGCCAGCAGCGCCGGACAGCAAGAGACCCAGTACTTC. This gives the protein CASSAGQQETQYF. Drawing the rest from reference TRBV18 and TRBJ2-5, the complete variable domain is NAGVMQNPRHLVRRRGQEARLRCSPMKGHSHVYWYRQLPEEGLKFMVYLQKENIIDESGMPKERFSAEFPKEGPSILRIQQVVRGDSAAYFCASSAGQQETQYFGPGTRLLVL.